A selection of T cell receptor beta chains follows, all from one sample in a study of radiation and T cells in renal cell carcinoma. Assay: immunoSEQ multiplex PCR; the TCRdb copy retains only in-frame clones and omits some. This sample has 130,000 to 150,000 clones, with 75% to 90% found just once. Sequenced here: blood, sampled from a patient whose treatment included radiotherapy and nephrectomy. The receptors stem from a woman aged 45 to 65 with renal cell carcinoma. Both conserved end residues are part of each CDR3. Each record gives: J gene, clone size, V gene, D gene, CDR3 DNA, CDR3 protein. The D gene is left open where the match is weak. Size values are once, few and many counts, or a class for expanded clones, and some rows have none.

TRBJ2-7 - TRBV7-3 TRBD2 TGTGCCAGCAGCCAGGGAGCGGGAGTCTACGAGCAGTACTTC CASSQGAGVYEQYF
TRBJ1-3 - TRBV9 TRBD1 TGTGCCAGCAGCAGGACAGGGCCCTCTGGAAACACCATATATTTT CASSRTGPSGNTIYF
TRBJ2-7 few TRBV4-2 - TGTGCCAGCAGCCATCCGTCCGTTAGGAACGAGCAGTACTTC CASSHPSVRNEQYF
TRBJ1-5 few TRBV18 - TGTGCCAGCTCCCCAGAGGCCAGTCCTGATCAGCCCCAGCATTTT CASSPEASPDQPQHF
TRBJ1-1 few TRBV19 - TGTGCCAGTAGTAACGTTGGGGACACTGAAGCTTTCTTT CASSNVGDTEAFF
TRBJ2-2 - TRBV5-4 - TGTGCCAGCAGCTTGACGCTCTCAGTGGGTCGGACCGGGGAGCTGTTTTTT CASSLTLSVGRTGELFF
TRBJ1-2 - TRBV19 TRBD1 TGTGCCAGTACCCGGACAGGGGGTAACTATGGCTACACCTTC CASTRTGGNYGYTF
TRBJ2-2 - TRBV6-5 - TGTGCCAGCAGTTTTGGACGCATTACTAACACCGGGGAGCTGTTTTTT CASSFGRITNTGELFF
TRBJ2-7 - TRBV27 TRBD2 TGTGCCAGCAGTGCCCGACTAGCGGGAGTCGACGAGCAGTACTTC CASSARLAGVDEQYF
TRBJ2-1 few TRBV6-4 TRBD2 TGTGCCACTGCACTAGCGGGGGGAGATGAGCAGTTCTTC CATALAGGDEQFF
TRBJ2-7 once TRBV25-1 TRBD1 TGTGCCAGCCGGGACAGGGCGGGTGACGAGCAGTACTTC CASRDRAGDEQYF
TRBJ1-1 - TRBV15 - TGTGCCACCAGCAGAGATTCTTTGGCTCCCCTATTAAGCGTGAACACTGAAGCTTTCTTT CATSRDSLAPLLSVNTEAFF
TRBJ2-7 - TRBV4-1 - TGCGCCAGCAGCCAAGACCTCACTTCCTACGAGCAGTACTTC CASSQDLTSYEQYF
TRBJ1-2 - TRBV28 TRBD1 TGTGCCAGCAGTTCTAGGACAGGGAGTTGGCATGGCTACACCTTC CASSSRTGSWHGYTF
TRBJ2-7 - TRBV5-1 TRBD1 TGCGCCAGCACAAACACCGCCGGGACAGCAGACTACGAGCAGTACTTC CASTNTAGTADYEQYF
TRBJ2-1 - TRBV4-3 TRBD2 TGCGCCAGCAGCCAACCTCCAGATCCAGCGGGAGCCTTGGTTACGCAGTTCTTC CASSQPPDPAGALVTQFF
TRBJ2-1 - TRBV5-1 - TGCGCCAGCAGCTTGGATCTAGATGAGCAGTTCTTC CASSLDLDEQFF
TRBJ1-5 once TRBV5-1 - TGCGCCAGCAGCTTGGATGGGTCTTCCAGCAATCAGCCCCAGCATTTT CASSLDGSSSNQPQHF
TRBJ2-7 - TRBV18 TRBD1 TGTGCCAGCTCAACCAGGGGGCGAGAGACAGAGCAGTACTTC CASSTRGRETEQYF
TRBJ2-2 - TRBV6-5 - TGTGCCAGCAGTTACGACAGGAACACCGGGGAGCTGTTTTTT CASSYDRNTGELFF
TRBJ1-4 - TRBV5-1 - TGCGCCAGCAGCTTGGCTAATGAAAAACTGTTTTTT CASSLANEKLFF
TRBJ2-7 - TRBV27 - TGTGCCAGCAGTCAGTCTGGCGGTCCCTACGAGCAGTACTTC CASSQSGGPYEQYF
TRBJ1-5 - TRBV4-3 TRBD1 TGCGCCAGCAGCCAAGATGAACCCCCAGGGGGCGCAAATCAGCCCCAGCATTTT CASSQDEPPGGANQPQHF
TRBJ2-3 - TRBV6-5 - TGTGCCAGCAGTTCGAGCGGTGAAGATACGCAGTATTTT CASSSSGEDTQYF
TRBJ2-2 - TRBV30 - TGTGCCTGGAGTGCGGAGAACACCGGGGAGCTGTTTTTT CAWSAENTGELFF
TRBJ2-3 - TRBV11-3 TRBD2 TGTGCCAGCAGCGGACCAGCGGGGGGGGGCACAGATACGCAGTATTTT CASSGPAGGGTDTQYF
TRBJ2-7 - TRBV27 - TGTGCCAGCAGCCTGAAGGGGGGTAACGAGCAGTACTTC CASSLKGGNEQYF
TRBJ1-3 - TRBV6-5 - TGTGCCAGCAGTTCCTCGGACAGACCGGGCGGAAACACCATATATTTT CASSSSDRPGGNTIYF